A selection of T cell receptor beta chains follows, all from one sample in a study of T-cell memory formation after mild COVID-19. TCRdb reprocessed the 5' RACE reads with MiXCR, giving one entry per CDR3 protein. The top ten hold 39% of the sample, which has tens of thousands of distinct CDR3 sequences, about 16% seen once. The sequencing input was PBMCs or a T cell subset sorted from them (not recorded which). The source of these receptors is a man between 18 and 29 years old who had mild COVID-19 (a few samples of this study predate the infection). Cell type and time point are not known. Each CDR3 is given with its conserved first and last residue. A D gene is named only where the DNA matches it firmly. Clone size is shown for a subset of rows, as once, few, many or a class of expanded clone.

clone size: .; J gene: TRBJ2-1; CDR3 length: 13; V gene: TRBV11-2; D gene: .; CDR3 DNA: TGTGCCAGCAGCCCCGTCCCGGGGAATGAGCAGTTCTTC; CDR3 protein: CASSPVPGNEQFF
clone size: .; J gene: TRBJ1-5; CDR3 length: 17; V gene: TRBV27; D gene: .; CDR3 DNA: TGTGCCAGCAGTCCCAGTGGGGGAGGGTATAGCAATCAGCCCCAGCATTTT; CDR3 protein: CASSPSGGGYSNQPQHF
clone size: many; J gene: TRBJ2-7; CDR3 length: 14; V gene: TRBV29-1; D gene: .; CDR3 DNA: TGCAGCGTTTTCCTAGACTCAAGCTCCTACGAGCAGTACTTC; CDR3 protein: CSVFLDSSSYEQYF
clone size: few; J gene: TRBJ2-7; CDR3 length: 15; V gene: TRBV5-1; D gene: TRBD1; CDR3 DNA: TGCGCCAGCAGCTTGAAGGGGGCGCCCACCTACGAGCAGTACTTC; CDR3 protein: CASSLKGAPTYEQYF
clone size: few; J gene: TRBJ2-1; CDR3 length: 15; V gene: TRBV7-2; D gene: TRBD2; CDR3 DNA: TGTGCCAGCAGCACCACTAGCGGGGGTTACAATGAGCAGTTCTTC; CDR3 protein: CASSTTSGGYNEQFF
clone size: .; J gene: TRBJ2-2; CDR3 length: 15; V gene: TRBV7-2; D gene: TRBD2; CDR3 DNA: TGTGCCAGCAGCTTAGCAGCGGGATACACCGGGGAGCTGTTTTTT; CDR3 protein: CASSLAAGYTGELFF
clone size: few; J gene: TRBJ2-7; CDR3 length: 14; V gene: TRBV6-5; D gene: .; CDR3 DNA: TGTGCCAGCAGGACGGGCCCAACCTTCTACGAGCAGTACTTC; CDR3 protein: CASRTGPTFYEQYF
clone size: .; J gene: TRBJ2-5; CDR3 length: 13; V gene: TRBV9; D gene: .; CDR3 DNA: TGTGCCAGCAGCGTAGAGAGTTTGGAGACCCAGTACTTC; CDR3 protein: CASSVESLETQYF
clone size: few; J gene: TRBJ2-5; CDR3 length: 14; V gene: TRBV10-3; D gene: TRBD2; CDR3 DNA: TGTGCCATCAGCGACAGCGGGGGGCGAGAGACCCAGTACTTC; CDR3 protein: CAISDSGGRETQYF
clone size: few; J gene: TRBJ1-1; CDR3 length: 14; V gene: TRBV28; D gene: TRBD1; CDR3 DNA: TGTGCCAGCAGTTTACGGCAGGGGGGCACTGAAGCTTTCTTT; CDR3 protein: CASSLRQGGTEAFF
clone size: few; J gene: TRBJ2-7; CDR3 length: 11; V gene: TRBV20-1; D gene: .; CDR3 DNA: TGCAGTGCGGTGAGCGGCTACGAGCAGTACTTC; CDR3 protein: CSAVSGYEQYF
clone size: .; J gene: TRBJ1-1; CDR3 length: 14; V gene: TRBV18; D gene: .; CDR3 DNA: TGTGCCAGCTCATTGAGACAGATTAACACTGAAGCTTTCTTT; CDR3 protein: CASSLRQINTEAFF
clone size: .; J gene: TRBJ2-3; CDR3 length: 14; V gene: TRBV20-1; D gene: TRBD1; CDR3 DNA: TGCAGTGCCTGGTTGACAGGGGACACAGATACGCAGTATTTT; CDR3 protein: CSAWLTGDTDTQYF
clone size: .; J gene: TRBJ1-1; CDR3 length: 15; V gene: TRBV12-5; D gene: .; CDR3 DNA: TGTGCTAGTGGTTGGATACTAGGGGGGAACACTGAAGCTTTCTTT; CDR3 protein: CASGWILGGNTEAFF
clone size: .; J gene: TRBJ1-6; CDR3 length: 15; V gene: TRBV5-5; D gene: TRBD1; CDR3 DNA: TGTGCCAGCAGCCGATCCCGGGACAGGGATTCACCCCTCCACTTT; CDR3 protein: CASSRSRDRDSPLHF
clone size: many; J gene: TRBJ1-1; CDR3 length: 11; V gene: TRBV11-2; D gene: .; CDR3 DNA: TGTGCCAGCAGCCTAACCCAAGTAGCTTTCTTT; CDR3 protein: CASSLTQVAFF
clone size: .; J gene: TRBJ2-1; CDR3 length: 15; V gene: TRBV5-5; D gene: TRBD1; CDR3 DNA: TGTGCCAGCAGCTGGGACAGGGGGCCAAGCAATGAGCAGTTCTTC; CDR3 protein: CASSWDRGPSNEQFF
clone size: many; J gene: TRBJ2-6; CDR3 length: 15; V gene: TRBV27; D gene: .; CDR3 DNA: TGTGCCAGCAGTTTGGGTGGGCCTGGGGCCAACGTCCTGACTTTC; CDR3 protein: CASSLGGPGANVLTF
clone size: .; J gene: TRBJ2-7; CDR3 length: 14; V gene: TRBV5-1; D gene: .; CDR3 DNA: TGCGCCAGCAGCTTGGGGGCTACCCCAGGGGAGCAGTACTTC; CDR3 protein: CASSLGATPGEQYF
clone size: few; J gene: TRBJ1-1; CDR3 length: 14; V gene: TRBV18; D gene: .; CDR3 DNA: TGTGCCAGCTCGGGGAAGGGGTTCAACACTGAAGCTTTCTTT; CDR3 protein: CASSGKGFNTEAFF
clone size: once; J gene: TRBJ1-4; CDR3 length: 15; V gene: TRBV7-4; D gene: TRBD1; CDR3 DNA: TGTGCCAGCAGCTCCATCTGGACAGGGGTTGAAAAACTGTTTTTT; CDR3 protein: CASSSIWTGVEKLFF
clone size: many; J gene: TRBJ2-1; CDR3 length: 18; V gene: TRBV5-1; D gene: .; CDR3 DNA: TGCGCCAGCAGCCTCCTCGGACCACAGGCGAGTTCCTACAATGAGCAGTTCTTC; CDR3 protein: CASSLLGPQASSYNEQFF
clone size: few; J gene: TRBJ1-1; CDR3 length: 13; V gene: TRBV19; D gene: TRBD1; CDR3 DNA: TGTGCCAGTATCAGGGACAGGGGCACTGAAGCTTTCTTT; CDR3 protein: CASIRDRGTEAFF
clone size: .; J gene: TRBJ1-2; CDR3 length: 15; V gene: TRBV6-5; D gene: .; CDR3 DNA: TGTGCCAGCAGTACCCAGGGCGACCTCTCCTATGGCTACACCTTC; CDR3 protein: CASSTQGDLSYGYTF
clone size: many; J gene: TRBJ2-3; CDR3 length: 15; V gene: TRBV27; D gene: .; CDR3 DNA: TGTGCCAGCAGTTGGTTGGCCCGGGGCACAGATACGCAGTATTTT; CDR3 protein: CASSWLARGTDTQYF
clone size: many; J gene: TRBJ2-3; CDR3 length: 10; V gene: TRBV12-3/TRBV12-4; D gene: .; CDR3 DNA: TGTGCCAGCAGTCCCGATACGCAGTATTTT; CDR3 protein: CASSPDTQYF
clone size: .; J gene: TRBJ2-1; CDR3 length: 12; V gene: TRBV29-1; D gene: .; CDR3 DNA: TGCAGCGTTGAAGGCAAGGCAAATGAGCAGTTCTTC; CDR3 protein: CSVEGKANEQFF
clone size: many; J gene: TRBJ1-5; CDR3 length: 15; V gene: TRBV4-1; D gene: .; CDR3 DNA: TGCGCCAGCAGCCTGACGTGGGGAAGCAATCAGCCCCAGCATTTT; CDR3 protein: CASSLTWGSNQPQHF
clone size: .; J gene: TRBJ2-1; CDR3 length: 13; V gene: TRBV3-1; D gene: .; CDR3 DNA: TGTGCCAGCAGCCAAGGATCACGGAATGAGCAGTTCTTC; CDR3 protein: CASSQGSRNEQFF
clone size: few; J gene: TRBJ2-7; CDR3 length: 12; V gene: TRBV13; D gene: .; CDR3 DNA: TGTGCCAGCAGCTTACAGGTGGACGAGCAGTACTTC; CDR3 protein: CASSLQVDEQYF
clone size: many; J gene: TRBJ1-2; CDR3 length: 14; V gene: TRBV6-5; D gene: TRBD1; CDR3 DNA: TGTGCCAGCAGTGAACAAGGGACAGGGGAGAGGGGGACCTTC; CDR3 protein: CASSEQGTGERGTF
clone size: few; J gene: TRBJ1-2; CDR3 length: 13; V gene: TRBV25-1; D gene: .; CDR3 DNA: TGTGCCAGCAGTGCGCAGGGTAGGTATGGCTACACCTTC; CDR3 protein: CASSAQGRYGYTF
clone size: .; J gene: TRBJ2-3; CDR3 length: 13; V gene: TRBV20-1; D gene: TRBD2; CDR3 DNA: TGCAGCACGGGACTAGCGCGCACAGATACGCAGTATTTT; CDR3 protein: CSTGLARTDTQYF
clone size: .; J gene: TRBJ1-4; CDR3 length: 13; V gene: TRBV20-1; D gene: TRBD1; CDR3 DNA: TGCAGTGCCAGGGACAGGGAGTTTGAAAAACTGTTTTTT; CDR3 protein: CSARDREFEKLFF
clone size: few; J gene: TRBJ1-3; CDR3 length: 16; V gene: TRBV4-3; D gene: .; CDR3 DNA: TGCGCCAGCAGCCAAGCTTCAGGGGAAAGGGGAAACACCATATATTTT; CDR3 protein: CASSQASGERGNTIYF
clone size: few; J gene: TRBJ1-3; CDR3 length: 14; V gene: TRBV7-9; D gene: .; CDR3 DNA: TGTGCCAGCAGCGGTCCCAGCTCTGGAAACACCATATATTTT; CDR3 protein: CASSGPSSGNTIYF
clone size: .; J gene: TRBJ1-4; CDR3 length: 15; V gene: TRBV7-3; D gene: .; CDR3 DNA: TGTGCCAGCAGCCCCGGGACCGCAACTAATGAAAAACTGTTTTTT; CDR3 protein: CASSPGTATNEKLFF
clone size: few; J gene: TRBJ2-7; CDR3 length: 12; V gene: TRBV29-1; D gene: .; CDR3 DNA: TGCAGCGTTGCACAGAATAGTTACGAGCAGTACTTC; CDR3 protein: CSVAQNSYEQYF
clone size: many; J gene: TRBJ2-3; CDR3 length: 14; V gene: TRBV6-4; D gene: .; CDR3 DNA: TGTGCCAGCAGGGCCGGGACTAGCACAGATACGCAGTATTTT; CDR3 protein: CASRAGTSTDTQYF
clone size: .; J gene: TRBJ2-7; CDR3 length: 14; V gene: TRBV5-4; D gene: .; CDR3 DNA: TGTGCCAGCAGCTTTGGCAGGGGGAGGTACGAGCAGTACTTC; CDR3 protein: CASSFGRGRYEQYF
clone size: .; J gene: TRBJ2-3; CDR3 length: 15; V gene: TRBV6-1; D gene: .; CDR3 DNA: TGTGCCAGCAAGGACAGCCCTTATAGCACAGATACGCAGTATTTT; CDR3 protein: CASKDSPYSTDTQYF
clone size: few; J gene: TRBJ2-4; CDR3 length: 13; V gene: TRBV27; D gene: .; CDR3 DNA: TGTGCCAGCAGTCCGGGAATCAAAAACATTCAGTACTTC; CDR3 protein: CASSPGIKNIQYF
clone size: .; J gene: TRBJ1-5; CDR3 length: 16; V gene: TRBV24-1; D gene: .; CDR3 DNA: TGTGCCACCAGTGATTTGAGGCAGCATAGCAATCAGCCCCAGCATTTT; CDR3 protein: CATSDLRQHSNQPQHF
clone size: few; J gene: TRBJ2-1; CDR3 length: 18; V gene: TRBV7-8; D gene: .; CDR3 DNA: TGTGCCAGCAGCTCACACCCAACGACAGCACGATTGTACAATGAGCAGTTCTTC; CDR3 protein: CASSSHPTTARLYNEQFF
clone size: few; J gene: TRBJ2-2; CDR3 length: 15; V gene: TRBV11-2; D gene: .; CDR3 DNA: TGTGCCAGCAGCGTCGCTCACAGAAACACCGGGGAGCTGTTTTTT; CDR3 protein: CASSVAHRNTGELFF
clone size: .; J gene: TRBJ1-2; CDR3 length: 9; V gene: TRBV6-1; D gene: .; CDR3 DNA: TGTGCCAGCCTAGATGGCTACACCTTC; CDR3 protein: CASLDGYTF
clone size: many; J gene: TRBJ2-7; CDR3 length: 13; V gene: TRBV18; D gene: .; CDR3 DNA: TGTGCCAGCTCACCAGGTAGTTCCTACGAGCAGTACTTC; CDR3 protein: CASSPGSSYEQYF
clone size: few; J gene: TRBJ1-1; CDR3 length: 16; V gene: TRBV7-9; D gene: .; CDR3 DNA: TGTGCCAGCAGCTCCGACCTAGGACAGAGTAACACTGAAGCTTTCTTT; CDR3 protein: CASSSDLGQSNTEAFF
clone size: .; J gene: TRBJ2-2; CDR3 length: 16; V gene: TRBV4-2; D gene: TRBD2; CDR3 DNA: TGTGCCAGCAGCCAAAGTAGCGGGGGGAACACCGGGGAGCTGTTTTTT; CDR3 protein: CASSQSSGGNTGELFF
clone size: .; J gene: TRBJ1-5; CDR3 length: 15; V gene: TRBV4-3; D gene: .; CDR3 DNA: TGCGCCAGCAGCCAAGATCGCCAGGGTAGGCAGCCCCAGCATTTT; CDR3 protein: CASSQDRQGRQPQHF
clone size: .; J gene: TRBJ1-2; CDR3 length: 12; V gene: TRBV12-3/TRBV12-4; D gene: .; CDR3 DNA: TGTGCCAGCAGTTTCGTGGCCTCGGGCTACACCTTC; CDR3 protein: CASSFVASGYTF
clone size: few; J gene: TRBJ1-6; CDR3 length: 14; V gene: TRBV2; D gene: TRBD1; CDR3 DNA: TGTGCCATGCTAATGGGACAGGGGGATTCACCCCTCCACTTT; CDR3 protein: CAMLMGQGDSPLHF
clone size: .; J gene: TRBJ1-2; CDR3 length: 14; V gene: TRBV6-5; D gene: .; CDR3 DNA: TGTGCCAGCAGTTACCGAGGCAGTAACTATGGCTACACCTTC; CDR3 protein: CASSYRGSNYGYTF
clone size: .; J gene: TRBJ1-2; CDR3 length: 15; V gene: TRBV15; D gene: .; CDR3 DNA: TGTGCCACCAGCAGACGCGAGCAGGTTAACTCTGGCTACACCTTC; CDR3 protein: CATSRREQVNSGYTF
clone size: .; J gene: TRBJ2-2; CDR3 length: 14; V gene: TRBV29-1; D gene: .; CDR3 DNA: TGCAGCGTTCCTGGGACGCAGCGTCCGGGGGAGCTGTTTTTT; CDR3 protein: CSVPGTQRPGELFF
clone size: many; J gene: TRBJ1-2; CDR3 length: 10; V gene: TRBV19; D gene: .; CDR3 DNA: TGTGCCAGTAAGGCGGATGGCTACACCTTC; CDR3 protein: CASKADGYTF
clone size: .; J gene: TRBJ1-1; CDR3 length: 12; V gene: TRBV7-9; D gene: TRBD1; CDR3 DNA: TGTGCCAGCACCGACAGGGCCGCTGAAGCTTTCTTT; CDR3 protein: CASTDRAAEAFF